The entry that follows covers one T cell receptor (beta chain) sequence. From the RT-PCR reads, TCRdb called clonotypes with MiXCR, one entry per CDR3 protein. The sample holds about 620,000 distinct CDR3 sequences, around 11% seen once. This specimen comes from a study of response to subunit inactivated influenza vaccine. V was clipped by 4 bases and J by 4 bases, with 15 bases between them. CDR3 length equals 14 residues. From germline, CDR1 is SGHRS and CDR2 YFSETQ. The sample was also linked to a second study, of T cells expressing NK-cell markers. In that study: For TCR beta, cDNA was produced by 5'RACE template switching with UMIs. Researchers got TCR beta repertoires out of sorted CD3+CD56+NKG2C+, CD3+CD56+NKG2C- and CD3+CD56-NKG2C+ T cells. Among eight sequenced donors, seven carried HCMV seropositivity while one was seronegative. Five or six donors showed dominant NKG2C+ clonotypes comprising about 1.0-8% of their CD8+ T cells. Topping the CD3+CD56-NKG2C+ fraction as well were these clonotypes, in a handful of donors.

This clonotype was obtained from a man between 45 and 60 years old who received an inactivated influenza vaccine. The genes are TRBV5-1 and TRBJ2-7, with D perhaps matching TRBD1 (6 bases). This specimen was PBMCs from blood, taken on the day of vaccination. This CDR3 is CASSKTGMVYEQYF. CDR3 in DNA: TGCGCCAGCAGCAAGACAGGTATGGTGTACGAGCAGTACTTC.